This TCR beta chain was captured by sequencing in a study of PD-L1 blockade in urothelial cancer. Stated time point: pretreatment peripheral blood. This clone was found once. The data were produced by immunoSEQ multiplex PCR, yet TCRdb's version contains in-frame clones alone and is incomplete. The table includes more than 55,000 clones, 75% to 85% detected once. This CDR3 spans 11 amino acids. Trimming left V 5 bases short and J 4 bases short, with 3 bases between. Germline V lookup: CDR1 LNHDA, CDR2 SQIVND (reference sequence). The sequences come from PBMCs, collected around atezolizumab (anti-PD-L1) treatment. This receptor was identified in a man between 65 and 85 years old with urothelial cancer. This rearrangement joins TRBV19 to TRBJ2-1; D not certain. The chain's CDR3 is CASSSYNEQFF. The CDR3 DNA reads as TGTGCCAGTAGTTCATACAATGAGCAGTTCTTC.